The next 11 T cell receptor beta chains were all read from a single sample in a study of T cells in women clearing cervical HPV infection. Measured with immunoSEQ multiplex PCR; TCRdb has only the in-frame clones, and not every one. This repertoire includes roughly 18,000 clones. Sequenced material: blood buffy coat. The receptors originated from a woman between 18 and 70 years old with a cervical HPV16 infection that either progressed to CIN3+ or cleared (not recorded which).

With regard to this clone: Sequencing ends 3 residues short of the CDR3 end; the germline J gene provides the rest. This sequence joins TRBV30 and TRBJ1-1; 7 bases map to TRBD1. In germline, CDR1 is GTSNPN, CDR2 SVGIG (reference sequence). CDR3 length equals 13 residues. The CDR3 spells CAWRKGPDRVAFF. CDR3 bases read: TGTGCCTGGAGAAAAGGACCCGACAGGGTG.

Concerning this clone itself: The read ends 3 residues early relative to the CDR3; the germline J gene fills the gap. The chain links TRBV7-3 to TRBJ2-7; D may correspond to TRBD1 or TRBD2 (5 bases each). The CDR3 consists of 14 residues. V was pared by 2 bases and J by 5 bases, with 13 bases between. Germline CDR1 reads SGHTA; CDR2 reads FQGTGA. CDR3 amino acids: CASSLDGIGDEQYF. The covered CDR3 bases are TGTGCCAGCAGCTTAGACGGGATAGGGGACGAG.

Comment on this clone: The read finishes 3 residues shy of the CDR3 end, and the germline J gene is used to complete it. The chain is built from TRBV5-1 and TRBJ1-4; D gene unclear. This CDR3 contains 13 residues. Germline V gene lookup returns CDR1 SGHRS and CDR2 YFSETQ. Trimming took off 4 bases at V and 0 bases at J, with 4 bases between the two ends. The CDR3: CASSPPTNEKLFF. CDR3 DNA (partial): TGCGCCAGCAGCCCTCCAACTAATGAAAAA.

The CDR3: CSARQGANYEQYF. CDR3 DNA (partial): TGCAGTGCAAGACAGGGGGCTAACTACGAG. The chain is built from TRBV20-1 and TRBJ2-7; 10 positions match TRBD1. The CDR3 end lies 3 residues beyond the end of the read and is filled in from the germline J gene. Germline CDR1 and CDR2: DFQATT and SNEGSKA (reference sequence). CDR3 size: 13 residues. V lost 6 bases, J lost 3 bases, and 5 bases stayed unmatched.

Concerning this clone: The read gets to within 3 residues of the CDR3 end, and the germline J gene fills in the rest. The chain uses TRBV6-1 and TRBJ2-7; a weak D match, TRBD1 (6 bases). The length of the CDR3 is 15 residues. Deletions cut 3 bases from V and 6 bases from J, with 18 bases between. Germline V lookup: CDR1 MNHNS, CDR2 SASEGT. Here the CDR3 reads CASSDNAGTLSEQYF. Partial CDR3 DNA: TGTGCCAGCAGTGATAACGCTGGGACACTGTCCGAG.

This CDR3 reads CASSEGRAGGITGELFF. The covered CDR3 bases are TGTGCCAGCAGTGAAGGGCGAGCGGGAGGAATCACCGGGGAG. The chain carries TRBV6-1 and TRBJ2-2, with 9 bases matching TRBD2. The sequenced fragment ends 3 residues before the CDR3 boundary, so the rest is inferred from the germline J gene. The CDR3 is 17 residues long. The V gene end was trimmed by 1 base and the J gene end by 4 bases; junction bases not matched to a gene: 7. Germline V lookup: CDR1 MNHNS, CDR2 SASEGT.

As concerns this clone: The CDR3 end falls 3 residues outside the read, so it is completed with the germline J gene. This rearrangement joins TRBV29-1 to TRBJ2-1, with 9 nucleotides matching TRBD1. CDR1 and CDR2 from the germline V gene are SQVTM and ANQGSEA. This CDR3 is built from 13 residues. J was trimmed by 9 bases and V by 6 bases; bases with no gene match: 9. The CDR3 is CSVRDRVSGEQFF. CDR3 DNA (partial): TGCAGCGTCCGGGACAGGGTTTCGGGTGAG.

CDR3 DNA (partial): TGCGCCAGCAGCCCAGGTGACAGGAGCTCCTACGAG. Protein sequence: CASSPGDRSSYE. The full CDR3 protein reads CASSPGDRSSYEQYF. V usage is TRBV5-1 and J usage is TRBJ2-7, with a weak D call TRBD1 (6 bases). The read ends 3 residues early relative to the CDR3; the germline J gene fills the gap. V was trimmed by 4 bases and J by 0 bases, leaving 14 bases between them. The germline V gene has CDR1 SGHRS and CDR2 YFSETQ. The CDR3 has 15 residues.

In regard to this clone: With the read ending 3 residues before the CDR3 end, the germline J gene is used to fill in that end. The chain is built from TRBV30 and TRBJ2-7; D possibly corresponds to TRBD1 (6 bases). V was trimmed by 5 bases and J by 0 bases, leaving 11 bases between them. Per the germline V gene, CDR1 is GTSNPN and CDR2 is SVGIG (reference sequence). This CDR3 has 13 residues. Here the CDR3 reads CAWDRLGSYEQYF. The sequenced CDR3 bases are TGTGCCTGGGACAGGTTGGGCTCCTACGAG.

Note on this clone: The DNA ends 3 residues before the CDR3 does, and the rest of the CDR3 is filled in from the germline J gene. The chain couples TRBV5-1 to TRBJ2-5; TRBD1 matches at 7 bases. The germline V gene encodes CDR1 SGHRS and CDR2 YFSETQ. This CDR3 region has 13 residues. V lost 4 bases, J lost 5 bases, and 5 bases stayed unmatched. CDR3 DNA, as far as it was read: TGCGCCAGCAGCATAGGCAGGGGGGAGACC. Its protein product is CASSIGRGET. The CDR3 reads in full as CASSIGRGETQYF.

Regarding this clone: Read data end 3 residues before the CDR3 end; the end is taken from the germline J gene. The chain employs TRBV19 and TRBJ2-4; TRBD1 is a possible D gene (6 bases). Trimming cost V 6 bases and J 8 bases, with 29 bases left between them. This CDR3 spans 18 amino acids. CDR1 is LNHDA and CDR2 is SQIVND in the germline V gene (reference sequence). Partial CDR3 DNA: TGTGCCAGTAGCCCCGGCGCTTTCAGGGGAATTGAGATTTACATT. This sequence encodes CASSPGAFRGIEIYI. The entire CDR3 is CASSPGAFRGIEIYIQYF.